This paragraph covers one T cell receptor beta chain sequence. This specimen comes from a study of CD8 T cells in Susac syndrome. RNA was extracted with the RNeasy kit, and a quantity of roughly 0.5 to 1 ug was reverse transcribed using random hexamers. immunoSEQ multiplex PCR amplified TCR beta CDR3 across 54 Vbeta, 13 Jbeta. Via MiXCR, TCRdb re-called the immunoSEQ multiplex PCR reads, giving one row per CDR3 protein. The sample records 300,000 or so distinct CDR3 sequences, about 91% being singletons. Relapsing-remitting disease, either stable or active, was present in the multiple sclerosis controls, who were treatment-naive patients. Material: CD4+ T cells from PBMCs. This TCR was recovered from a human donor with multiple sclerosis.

CDR3 nucleotides: TGCAGCGTCTTAAAGGGGAGCTCCTACAATGAGCAGTTCTTC. Amino acids: CSVLKGSSYNEQFF. The V gene is TRBV29-1, the J gene TRBJ2-1; the D gene could be TRBD1 or TRBD2 (5 bases each). The CDR3 totals 14 residues. Trimming left V 6 bases short and J 0 bases short, with 12 bases between. Germline loops: CDR1 SQVTM, CDR2 ANQGSEA.